One TCR beta chain is described in this entry. This specimen comes from a study of blood T cell repertoires in COVID-19. Looking at the study overall: Samples representing acute and convalescent COVID-19 were sourced from the United States, Italy and Spain. T cells, B-cell-depleted T cells, or PBMCs supplied cDNA or gDNA.

In the original workflow: Amplifying reference gene primers gave estimates of nucleated cell counts. Method: immunoSEQ multiplex PCR; TCRdb's copy keeps in-frame clones and lacks some. The DNA was the basis for D and trimming; V, J and clone size are from that table. The table records approximately 300,000 clones, 86% of them present only once. V shed 7 bases and J 9 bases; nucleotides not matched to a gene: 13. CDR3 length: 15 amino acids. CDR1 and CDR2 (germline): SQVTM, ANQGSEA. This TCR was recovered from a woman between 45 and 65 years old with acute or convalescent COVID-19. Sequencing was performed on peripheral blood. The V call is TRBV29-1, the J call TRBJ2-1; 12 bases are a match to TRBD1. Here the CDR3 DNA reads TGCAGCGCCCTTACCCGGGACAGGGGGCGAAGTGAGCAGTTCTTC. This translates into CSALTRDRGRSEQFF.